This T cell receptor beta chain was recorded in a study of control samples from healthy donors and cancer patients. The germline gives CDR1 LNHDA, CDR2 SQIVND (reference sequence). The CDR3 contains 15 residues. V shed 6 bases and J 0 bases; nucleotides not matched to a gene: 4. Some clones are missing from TCRdb's copy, which holds only in-frame ones; the method was immunoSEQ multiplex PCR. Here the sample spans around 140,000 clones, roughly 89% being singletons. The specimen sequenced was blood. The sequence derives from a man aged 18 to 30 in good health. The chain has TRBV19 and TRBJ1-3; 8 nucleotides agree with TRBD1. CDR3 sequence (DNA): TGTGCCAGTAGCGACAGGGGTGTCTCTGGAAACACCATATATTTT. It translates to CASSDRGVSGNTIYF.